This T cell receptor beta chain was sequenced for a study of cytomegalovirus exposure and HLA in healthy donors. On the study more broadly: A prior study identified approximately 120 million unique TCR beta sequences from some 180 million T cells. Study-wide results and caveats: DRB1 showed the most TCR associations and HLA-C the fewest in a later analysis, as rates varied by HLA locus.

Germline V gene sequence: CDR1 MDHEN, CDR2 SYDVKM. This CDR3 spans 15 amino acids. V was cut by 5 bases and J by 1 base, with 12 bases left in between. Amplification used 60 Vbeta primers and 13 Jbeta primers. TCRdb's table, derived via immunoSEQ multiplex PCR, lists solely in-frame clones and lacks some. The table counts 220,000 or so clones; 1.1% lies in the top ten. Details on this clone: The antigen is unknown.

Nominally healthy donors were sampled, though unrecorded immune exposures were likely. The rearrangement joins TRBV28 to TRBJ1-5; D may be TRBD1 (6 bases). This receptor was identified in a girl under 10 years old in good health and CMV-seropositive. Sequencing was carried out using PBMCs. The CDR3 DNA is TGTGCCAGCAGTCTACAGGGACGCAGCAATCAGCCCCAGCATTTT. Amino acid sequence: CASSLQGRSNQPQHF.